This TCR beta chain was recovered during a study of graft-versus-host responses after intestinal transplantation. Regarding the study as a whole: Recipient-marrow GvH clones were detected, some having first appeared in ileum or blood.

Sequencing used immunoSEQ multiplex PCR; TCRdb keeps in-frame clones, though not all of them. The profile shows approximately 80,000 clones, approximately 88% of them singletons. For this clone: Antigen: not known.

Germline CDR1 reads SEHNR; CDR2 reads FQNEAQ (reference sequence). CDR3 length: 12 residues. The germline V and J ends were trimmed by 5 bases and 6 bases, with 11 bases remaining between them. This sequence originates from a human donor who received an intestinal transplant. This chain links TRBV7-9 with TRBJ2-7, with D possibly TRBD2 on 6 matching bases. The specimen was unstimulated CD4+ T cells sorted from spleen or lymph node cells, collected before intestinal transplant. CDR3 sequence reads: CASSRGLTEQYF. The CDR3 DNA reads as TGTGCCAGCAGCCGGGGACTGACCGAGCAGTACTTC. The entire variable domain, with the rest obtained from reference TRBV7-9 and TRBJ2-7, is as follows: DTGVSQNPRHKITKRGQNVTFRCDPISEHNRLYWYRQTLGQGPEFLTYFQNEAQLEKSRLLSDRFSAERPKGSFSTLEIQRTEQGDSAMYLCASSRGLTEQYFGPGTRLTVT.